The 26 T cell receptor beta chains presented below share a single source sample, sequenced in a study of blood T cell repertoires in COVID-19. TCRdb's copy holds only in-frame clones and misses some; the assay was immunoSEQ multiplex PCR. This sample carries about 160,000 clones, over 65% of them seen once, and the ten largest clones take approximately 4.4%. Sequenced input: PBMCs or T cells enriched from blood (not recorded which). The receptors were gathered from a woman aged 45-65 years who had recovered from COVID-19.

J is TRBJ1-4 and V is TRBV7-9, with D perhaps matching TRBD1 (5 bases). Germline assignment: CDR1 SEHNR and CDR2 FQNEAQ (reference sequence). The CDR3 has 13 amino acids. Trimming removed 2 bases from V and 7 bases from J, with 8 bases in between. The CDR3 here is CASSLPGGEKLFF. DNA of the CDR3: TGTGCCAGCAGCTTACCGGGGGGTGAAAAACTGTTTTTT.

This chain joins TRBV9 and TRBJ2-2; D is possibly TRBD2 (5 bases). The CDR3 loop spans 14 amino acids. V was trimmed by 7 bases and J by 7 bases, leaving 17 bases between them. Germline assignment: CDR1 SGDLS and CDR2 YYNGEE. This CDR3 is CASGSPGKGGELFF. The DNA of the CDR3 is TGTGCCAGCGGGTCCCCGGGAAAGGGCGGGGAGCTGTTTTTT.

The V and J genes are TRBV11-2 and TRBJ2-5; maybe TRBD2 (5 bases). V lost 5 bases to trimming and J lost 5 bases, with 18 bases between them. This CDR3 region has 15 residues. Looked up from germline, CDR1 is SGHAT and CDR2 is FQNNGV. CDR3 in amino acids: CASSLGSSGQETQYF. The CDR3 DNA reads TGTGCCAGCAGCCTTGGGAGTTCGGGCCAGGAGACCCAGTACTTC. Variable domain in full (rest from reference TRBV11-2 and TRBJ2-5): EAGVAQSPRYKIIEKRQSVAFWCNPISGHATLYWYQQILGQGPKLLIQFQNNGVVDDSQLPKDRFSAERLKGVDSTLKIQPAKLEDSAVYLCASSLGSSGQETQYFGPGTRLLVL.

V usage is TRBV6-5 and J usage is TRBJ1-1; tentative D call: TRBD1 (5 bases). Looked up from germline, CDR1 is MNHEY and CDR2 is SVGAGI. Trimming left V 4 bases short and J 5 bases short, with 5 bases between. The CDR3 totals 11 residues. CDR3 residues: CASSSGTEAFF. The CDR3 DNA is TGTGCCAGCAGTTCAGGGACTGAAGCTTTCTTT.

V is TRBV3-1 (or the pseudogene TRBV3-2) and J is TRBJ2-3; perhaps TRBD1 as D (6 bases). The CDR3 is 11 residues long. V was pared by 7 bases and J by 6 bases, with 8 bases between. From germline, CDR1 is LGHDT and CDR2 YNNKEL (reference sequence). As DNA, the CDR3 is TGTGCCAGCACCACAGGGGATACGCAGTATTTT. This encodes CASTTGDTQYF.

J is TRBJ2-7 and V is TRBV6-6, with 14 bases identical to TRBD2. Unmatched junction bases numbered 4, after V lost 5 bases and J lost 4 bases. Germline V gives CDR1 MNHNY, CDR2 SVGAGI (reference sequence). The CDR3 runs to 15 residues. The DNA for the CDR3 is TGTGCCAGCAGTCCTGGGACTAGCGGGAGTTACGAGCAGTACGTC. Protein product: CASSPGTSGSYEQYV.

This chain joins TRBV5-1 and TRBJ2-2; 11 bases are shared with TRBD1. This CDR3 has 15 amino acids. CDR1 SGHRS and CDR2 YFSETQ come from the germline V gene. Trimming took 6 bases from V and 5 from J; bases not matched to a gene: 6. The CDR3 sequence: CASIAGTGGTGELFF. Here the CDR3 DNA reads TGCGCCAGCATTGCCGGGACAGGGGGGACCGGGGAGCTGTTTTTT. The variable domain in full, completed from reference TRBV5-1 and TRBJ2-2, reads KAGVTQTPRYLIKTRGQQVTLSCSPISGHRSVSWYQQTPGQGLQFLFEYFSETQRNKGNFPGRFSGRQFSNSRSEMNVSTLELGDSALYLCASIAGTGGTGELFFGEGSRLTVL.

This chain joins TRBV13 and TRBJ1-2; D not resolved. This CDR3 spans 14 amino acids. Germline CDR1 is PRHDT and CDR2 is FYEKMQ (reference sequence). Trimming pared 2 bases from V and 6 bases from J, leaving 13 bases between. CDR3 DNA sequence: TGTGCCAGCAGCTTACGGAGGGAGAGGAATGGCTACACCTTC. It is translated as CASSLRRERNGYTF.

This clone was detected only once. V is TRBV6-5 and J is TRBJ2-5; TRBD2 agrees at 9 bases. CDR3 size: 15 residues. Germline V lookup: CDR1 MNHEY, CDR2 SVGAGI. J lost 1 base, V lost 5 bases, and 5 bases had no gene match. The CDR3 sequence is CASSPQTSGQETQYF. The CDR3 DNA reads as TGTGCCAGCAGTCCCCAGACTAGCGGCCAAGAGACCCAGTACTTC.

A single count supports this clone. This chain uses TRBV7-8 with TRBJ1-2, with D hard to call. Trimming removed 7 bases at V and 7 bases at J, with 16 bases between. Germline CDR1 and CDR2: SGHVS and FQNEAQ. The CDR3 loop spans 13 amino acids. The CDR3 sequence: CASNPGSSSGYTF. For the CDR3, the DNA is TGTGCCAGCAACCCGGGGAGTTCGAGTGGCTACACCTTC. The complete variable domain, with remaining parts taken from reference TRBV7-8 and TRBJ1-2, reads GAGVSQSPRYKVAKRGQDVALRCDPISGHVSLFWYQQALGQGPEFLTYFQNEAQLDKSGLPSDRFFAERPEGSVSTLKIQRTQQEDSAVYLCASNPGSSSGYTFGSGTRLTVV.

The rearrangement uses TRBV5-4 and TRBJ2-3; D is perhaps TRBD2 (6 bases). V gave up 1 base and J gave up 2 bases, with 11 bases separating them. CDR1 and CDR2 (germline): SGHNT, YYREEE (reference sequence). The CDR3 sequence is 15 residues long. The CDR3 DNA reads TGTGCCAGCAGCTTGATCGCGGGAACCACAGATACGCAGTATTTT. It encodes CASSLIAGTTDTQYF.

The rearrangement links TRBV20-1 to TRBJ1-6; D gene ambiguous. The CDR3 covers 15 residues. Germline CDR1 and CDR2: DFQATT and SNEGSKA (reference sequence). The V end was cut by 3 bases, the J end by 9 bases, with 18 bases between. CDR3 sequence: CSASLSGGLGSPLHF. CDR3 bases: TGCAGTGCTAGTTTATCGGGAGGGCTCGGTTCACCCCTCCACTTT.

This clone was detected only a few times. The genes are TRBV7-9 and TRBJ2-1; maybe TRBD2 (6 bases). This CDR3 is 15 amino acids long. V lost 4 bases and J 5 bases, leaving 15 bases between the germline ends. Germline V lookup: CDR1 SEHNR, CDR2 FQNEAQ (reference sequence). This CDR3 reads CASSSSRGVNNEQFF. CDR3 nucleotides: TGTGCCAGCAGCTCCTCGCGCGGGGTTAACAATGAGCAGTTCTTC.

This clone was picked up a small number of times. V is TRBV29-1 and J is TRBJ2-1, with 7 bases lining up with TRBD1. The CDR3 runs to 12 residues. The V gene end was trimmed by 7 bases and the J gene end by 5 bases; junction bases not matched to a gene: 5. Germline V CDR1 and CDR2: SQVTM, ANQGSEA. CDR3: CSEGQLNNEQFF. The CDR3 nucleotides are TGCAGCGAGGGACAGCTTAACAATGAGCAGTTCTTC.

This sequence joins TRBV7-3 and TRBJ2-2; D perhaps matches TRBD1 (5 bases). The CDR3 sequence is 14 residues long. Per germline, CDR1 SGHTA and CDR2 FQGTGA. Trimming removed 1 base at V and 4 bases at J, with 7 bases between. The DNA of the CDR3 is TGTGCCAGCAGCTTAAAAACAGGCACCGGGGAGCTGTTTTTT. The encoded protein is CASSLKTGTGELFF.

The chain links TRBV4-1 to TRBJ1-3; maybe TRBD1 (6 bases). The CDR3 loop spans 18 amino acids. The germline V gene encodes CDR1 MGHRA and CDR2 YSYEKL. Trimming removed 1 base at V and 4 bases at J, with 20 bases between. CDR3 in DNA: TGCGCCAGCAGCCAAGGCGGAATGTTGGGGGGGCAGGGAAACACCATATATTTT. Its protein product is CASSQGGMLGGQGNTIYF.

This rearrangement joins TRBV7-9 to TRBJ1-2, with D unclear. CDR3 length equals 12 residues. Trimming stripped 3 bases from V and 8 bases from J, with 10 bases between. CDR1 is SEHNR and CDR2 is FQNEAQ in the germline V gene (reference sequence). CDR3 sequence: CASSFLLRGYTF. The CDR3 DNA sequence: TGTGCCAGCAGCTTTTTATTACGGGGCTACACCTTC. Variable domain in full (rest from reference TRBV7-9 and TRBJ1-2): DTGVSQNPRHKITKRGQNVTFRCDPISEHNRLYWYRQTLGQGPEFLTYFQNEAQLEKSRLLSDRFSAERPKGSFSTLEIQRTEQGDSAMYLCASSFLLRGYTFGSGTRLTVV.

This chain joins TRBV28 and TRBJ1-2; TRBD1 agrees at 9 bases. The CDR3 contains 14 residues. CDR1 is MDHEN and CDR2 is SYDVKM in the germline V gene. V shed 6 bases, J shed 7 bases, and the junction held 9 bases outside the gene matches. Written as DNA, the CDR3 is TGTGCCAGCAGGCGGCCCGGGACAGGGCCTGGCTACACCTTC. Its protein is CASRRPGTGPGYTF.

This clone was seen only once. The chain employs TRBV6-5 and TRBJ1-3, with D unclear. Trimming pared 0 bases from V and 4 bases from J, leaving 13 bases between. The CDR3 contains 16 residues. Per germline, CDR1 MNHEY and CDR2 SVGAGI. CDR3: CASSYSNIPGGNTIYF. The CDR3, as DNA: TGTGCCAGCAGTTACTCGAATATACCGGGGGGAAACACCATATATTTT.

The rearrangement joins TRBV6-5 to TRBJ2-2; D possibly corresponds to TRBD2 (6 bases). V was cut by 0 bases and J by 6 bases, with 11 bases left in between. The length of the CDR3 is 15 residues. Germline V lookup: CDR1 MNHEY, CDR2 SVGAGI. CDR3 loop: CASSYSGLGAGELFF. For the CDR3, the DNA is TGTGCCAGCAGTTACTCGGGACTTGGGGCCGGGGAGCTGTTTTTT.

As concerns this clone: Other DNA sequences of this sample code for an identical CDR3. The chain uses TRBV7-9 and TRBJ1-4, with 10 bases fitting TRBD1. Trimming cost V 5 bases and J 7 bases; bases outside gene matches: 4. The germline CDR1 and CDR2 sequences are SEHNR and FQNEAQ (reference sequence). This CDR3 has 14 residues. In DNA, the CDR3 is TGTGCCAGCAGCCGGGGACAGGGGATTGAAAAACTGTTTTTT. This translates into CASSRGQGIEKLFF. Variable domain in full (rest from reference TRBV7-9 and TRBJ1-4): DTGVSQNPRHKITKRGQNVTFRCDPISEHNRLYWYRQTLGQGPEFLTYFQNEAQLEKSRLLSDRFSAERPKGSFSTLEIQRTEQGDSAMYLCASSRGQGIEKLFFGSGTQLSVL.

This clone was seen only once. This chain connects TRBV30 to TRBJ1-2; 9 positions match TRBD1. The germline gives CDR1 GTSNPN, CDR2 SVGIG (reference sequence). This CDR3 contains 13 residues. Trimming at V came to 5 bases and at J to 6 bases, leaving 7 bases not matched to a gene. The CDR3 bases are TGTGCCTGGGAGGACAGGGGACTGAATGGCTACACCTTC. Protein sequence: CAWEDRGLNGYTF.

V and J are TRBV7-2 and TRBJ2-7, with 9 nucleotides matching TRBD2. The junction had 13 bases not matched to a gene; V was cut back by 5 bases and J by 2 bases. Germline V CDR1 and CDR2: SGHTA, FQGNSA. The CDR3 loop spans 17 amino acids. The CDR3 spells CASSTEGAGGSPYEQYV. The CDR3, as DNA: TGTGCCAGCAGCACAGAAGGGGCGGGAGGGAGCCCCTACGAGCAGTACGTC.

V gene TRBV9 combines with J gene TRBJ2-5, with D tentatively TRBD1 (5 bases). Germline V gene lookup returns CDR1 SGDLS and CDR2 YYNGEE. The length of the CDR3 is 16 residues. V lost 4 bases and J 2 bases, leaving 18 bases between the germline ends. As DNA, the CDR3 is TGTGCCAGCAGCTTTTTCTCGACAGTCCCTCAAGAGACCCAGTACTTC. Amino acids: CASSFFSTVPQETQYF.

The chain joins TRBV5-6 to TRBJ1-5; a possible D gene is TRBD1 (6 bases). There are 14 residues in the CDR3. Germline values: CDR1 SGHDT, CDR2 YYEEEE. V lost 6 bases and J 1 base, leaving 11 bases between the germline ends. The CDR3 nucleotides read TGTGCCAGCATCCCAGGGGCGAGCAATCAGCCCCAGCATTTT. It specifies CASIPGASNQPQHF.

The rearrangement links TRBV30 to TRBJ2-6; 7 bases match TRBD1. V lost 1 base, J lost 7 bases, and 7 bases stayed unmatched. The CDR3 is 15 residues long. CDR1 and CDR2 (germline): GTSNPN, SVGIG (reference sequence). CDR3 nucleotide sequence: TGTGCCTGGAGTGCCGACAGGGTGATAGCCAACGTCCTGACTTTC. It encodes CAWSADRVIANVLTF.